The source of this T cell receptor (beta chain) is a study of Ad26.COV2.S vaccination and SARS-CoV-2 variants. Study-level findings and limits: Substantial post-vaccination breadth of spike-specific CD8+ and CD4+ T cell responses was reported.

The treatment here: some 20 received Ad26.COV2.S at low or high dose, single or two shots; several received placebo; per-sample allocation not given. After the first vaccine or placebo injection, samples were drawn on day 63. Whoever gave the sample was an adult aged 18-55 years in Boston. Measured with immunoSEQ multiplex PCR; TCRdb has only the in-frame clones, and not every one. The data hold a few hundred thousand clones, with 85% to 90% observed a single time. For this clone: The antigen is unknown.

V lost 0 bases, J lost 8 bases, and 5 bases lay in between. This CDR3 comprises 12 residues. The germline CDR1 and CDR2 sequences are LNHDA and SQIVND (reference sequence). The source material was peripheral blood, sampled in a trial of Ad26.COV2.S vaccine versus placebo. The chain combines TRBV19 with TRBJ1-5; D not certain. The TCR was taken from a person aged 18 to 59 who received the Ad26.COV2.S COVID-19 vaccine or a placebo. The CDR3 loop reads CASSIEGEPQHF. The DNA for the CDR3 is TGTGCCAGTAGTATAGAGGGCGAGCCCCAGCATTTT.